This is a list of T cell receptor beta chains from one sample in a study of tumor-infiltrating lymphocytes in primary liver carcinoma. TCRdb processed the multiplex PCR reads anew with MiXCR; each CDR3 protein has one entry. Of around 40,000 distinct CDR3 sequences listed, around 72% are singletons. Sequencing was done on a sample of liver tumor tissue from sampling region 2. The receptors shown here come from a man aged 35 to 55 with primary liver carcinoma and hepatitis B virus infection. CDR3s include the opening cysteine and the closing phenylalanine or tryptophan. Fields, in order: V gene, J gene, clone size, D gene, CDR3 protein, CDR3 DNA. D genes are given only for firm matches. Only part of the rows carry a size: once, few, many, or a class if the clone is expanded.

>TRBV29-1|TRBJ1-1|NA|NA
CSVRAGLRMNTEALF
TGCAGCGTTCGGGCGGGGTTGCGAATGAACACTGAAGCTCTCTTT
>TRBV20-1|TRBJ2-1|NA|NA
CSAVPRYEQSF
TGCAGTGCGGTTCCTCGCTATGAGCAGTCCTTC
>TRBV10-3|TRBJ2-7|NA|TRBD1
CAIRTDRANERYF
TGTGCCATCAGGACGGACAGGGCCAACGAGCGGTACTTC
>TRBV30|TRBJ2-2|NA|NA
CTWNWLAGGTGELFF
TGTACCTGGAATTGGCTAGCTGGAGGCACCGGGGAGCTGTTTTTT
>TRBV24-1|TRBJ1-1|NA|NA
CAASGDSNEAFF
TGTGCCGCCAGTGGAGACAGCAATGAAGCTTTCTTT
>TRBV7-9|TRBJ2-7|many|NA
CASSNSVYEQYF
TGTGCCAGCAGCAACAGCGTTTACGAGCAGTACTTC
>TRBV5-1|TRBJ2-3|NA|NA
CASSFSDGPLTQYF
TGCGCCAGCAGCTTCAGCGACGGGCCCCTTACGCAGTATTTT
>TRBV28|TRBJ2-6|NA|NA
CASSLGGFGANVLTF
TGTGCCAGCAGTTTGGGAGGTTTTGGGGCCAACGTCCTGACTTTC
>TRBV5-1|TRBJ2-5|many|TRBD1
CASSGGTGRFQETQYF
TGCGCCAGCAGCGGCGGGACAGGGAGATTCCAAGAGACCCAGTACTTC
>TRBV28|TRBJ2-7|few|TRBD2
CASSTGTSEYGYEQYF
TGTGCCAGCAGTACTGGAACTAGCGAATATGGCTACGAGCAGTACTTC
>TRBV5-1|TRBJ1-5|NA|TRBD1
CASSWREQGVNQPQHF
TGCGCCAGCAGCTGGCGGGAACAGGGGGTAAATCAGCCCCAACATTTT
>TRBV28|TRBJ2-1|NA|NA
CASSSSYEQFF
TGTGCCAGCAGCAGCTCCTATGAGCAGTTCTTC
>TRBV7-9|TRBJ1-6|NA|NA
CASIDKGNIGNSPLHF
TGTGCCAGCATAGACAAGGGGAATATTGGCAATTCACCCCTCCACTTT
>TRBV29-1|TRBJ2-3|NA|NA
CSAGKTYTQYF
TGTAGCGCGGGAAAGACATATACGCAGTATTTT
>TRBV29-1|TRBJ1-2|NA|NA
CSVEEAGVGGCTF
TGCAGCGTTGAAGAGGCTGGTGTTGGTGGCTGTACCTTC
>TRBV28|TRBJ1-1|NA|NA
CASIIGQLRNTEAFF
TGTGCCAGCATCATTGGACAACTTCGGAACACTGAAGCTTTCTTT
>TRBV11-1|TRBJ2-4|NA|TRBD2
CASSFHGTSGSKNIQYF
TGCGCCAGTAGCTTTCACGGGACTAGCGGGTCCAAAAACATTCAGTACTTC
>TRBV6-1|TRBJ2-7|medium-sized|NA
CASSRLYEQYF
TGTGCCAGCAGTCGACTCTACGAGCAGTACTTC
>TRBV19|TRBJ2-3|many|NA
CASSIAPETDTQYF
TGTGCCAGTAGTATAGCCCCGGAAACAGATACGCAGTATTTT
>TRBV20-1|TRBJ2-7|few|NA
CSATGEANEQYF
TGCAGTGCTACGGGAGAAGCCAACGAGCAGTACTTC
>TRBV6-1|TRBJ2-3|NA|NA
CASKPSTDAQYF
TGTGCCAGTAAGCCTAGCACAGATGCGCAGTATTTT
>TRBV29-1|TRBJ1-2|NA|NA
CSVYLAREYGYTF
TGCAGCGTGTATCTTGCCCGCGAGTATGGCTATACCTTC
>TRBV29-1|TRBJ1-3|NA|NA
CSVDRTDTIYF
TGCAGCGTTGACAGAACAGACACCATATATTTT
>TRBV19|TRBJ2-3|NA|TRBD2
CAGSIKGLAAPEYF
TGTGCCGGTAGTATAAAGGGGCTAGCGGCCCCCGAGTATTTT
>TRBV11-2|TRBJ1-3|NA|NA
CTNSFRVRTGNTIYF
TGTACCAACAGCTTCAGGGTTCGAACTGGAAACACCATATATTTT
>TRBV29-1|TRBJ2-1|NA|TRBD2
CSVGVLAGVTTELFF
TGCAGCGTTGGCGTTCTAGCGGGGGTGACCACTGAGCTGTTCTTC
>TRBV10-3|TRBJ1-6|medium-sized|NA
CAISRGDSPLHF
TGTGCCATCAGTCGGGGGGATTCACCCCTCCACTTT
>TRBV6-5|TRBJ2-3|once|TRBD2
CAINPGLVGTDTQYF
TGTGCCATCAACCCAGGACTAGTGGGAACAGACACGCAGTATTTT
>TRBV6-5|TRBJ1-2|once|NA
CASSLPESHGYTF
TGTGCCAGCAGCCTACCTGAGAGCCATGGCTACACCTTC
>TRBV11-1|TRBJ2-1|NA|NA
CASSFHGPPDNEQFF
TGTGCCAGCAGCTTCCATGGACCGCCTGACAATGAGCAGTTCTTT
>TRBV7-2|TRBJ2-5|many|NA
CASSLHRETQYF
TGTGCCAGCAGTCTTCACAGAGAGACCCAGTACTTC
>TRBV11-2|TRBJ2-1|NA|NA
CASSLSWLDNEQIF
TGTGCCAGCAGTTTGTCGTGGCTCGACAATGAGCAGATCTTC
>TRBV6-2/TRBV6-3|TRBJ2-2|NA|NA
CASRPSSGLWNIGELFF
TGTGCCAGCCGCCCCTCGTCGGGACTCTGGAACATCGGGGAGCTGTTTTTT
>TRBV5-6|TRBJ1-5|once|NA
CASSVLGRGDQPQHF
TGTGCAAGCAGCGTCTTGGGCAGGGGCGATCAGCCCCAGCATTTT
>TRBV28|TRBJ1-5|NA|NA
CASSFLARYTDTQHF
TGTGCCAGCAGTTTCCTAGCGCGTTACACAGATACGCAGCATTTT
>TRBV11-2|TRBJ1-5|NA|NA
CVSSLRTDQPQHF
TGTGTCAGCAGCTTAAGGACAGATCAGCCCCAGCATTTT
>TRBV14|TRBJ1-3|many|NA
CASSNRGSSGNTIYF
TGTGCCAGCAGCAATCGGGGGTCCTCTGGAAACACCATATATTTT
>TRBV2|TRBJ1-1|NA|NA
CATAVRGTEVGEAFF
TGTGCCACAGCGGTCCGGGGCACAGAGGTCGGTGAAGCGTTCTTT
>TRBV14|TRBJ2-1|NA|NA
CASSQGLSLQFF
TGTGCCAGCAGTCAAGGATTGAGCTTGCAGTTCTTC
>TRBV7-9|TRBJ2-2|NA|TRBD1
CASSVGTGMARELFF
TGTGCCAGCAGCGTCGGGACAGGGATGGCAAGGGAGCTGTTTTTT
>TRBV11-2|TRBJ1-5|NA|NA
CASSSVGVTRSNQPQHF
TGTGCCAGCAGCTCAGTAGGGGTAACTAGGAGCAATCAGCCCCAGCATTTT
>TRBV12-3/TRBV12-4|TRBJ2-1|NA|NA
CDNGEGGGSLSYNEQFF
TGTGATAACGGGGAGGGGGGCGGGTCTCTCTCCTACAATGAGCAGTTCTTC
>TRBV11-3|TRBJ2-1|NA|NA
CANSLGREKNEEFF
TGTGCCAACAGCCTAGGACGGGAGAAAAATGAGGAGTTCTTC
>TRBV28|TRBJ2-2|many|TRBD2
CASSSTHRQGTSGRGDTGELFF
TGTGCCAGCAGTTCTACACACCGACAGGGGACAAGCGGGAGGGGGGACACCGGGGAGCTGTTTTTT
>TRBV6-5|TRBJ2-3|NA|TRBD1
CASSRTGGADTHYF
TGTGCCAGCAGTCGGACAGGGGGCGCAGATACGCACTATTTT
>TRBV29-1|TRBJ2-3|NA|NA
CRAGETGTQYF
TGCCGCGCGGGAGAGACAGGTACGCAGTATTTT
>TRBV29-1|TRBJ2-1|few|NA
CGGNAGGTQFF
TGCGGAGGAAATGCAGGGGGGACCCAGTTCTTC
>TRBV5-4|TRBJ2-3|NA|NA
CASSVTGPPSTDTQYF
TGTGCCAGCAGCGTAACTGGGCCACCGAGCACAGATACACAGTATTTT